These 20 T cell receptor beta chains share one sample of origin, sequenced in a study of CD8 T cells in ankylosing spondylitis. General study findings and limits: A TCR beta motif of fewer than 10 highly homologous variants seemed to mark ankylosing spondylitis blood.

These receptors have no identified antigens. MiXCR, applied by TCRdb to the 5' RACE reads, yields one record per CDR3 protein. The sample records roughly 470,000 distinct CDR3 sequences, 26% being singletons. The sequencing sample was made of blood, either unsorted or a sorted T cell fraction (not recorded which). The receptors were gathered from a male donor with ankylosing spondylitis.

The chain couples TRBV3-1 to TRBJ1-1, with D tentatively TRBD1 (5 bases). This CDR3 is 14 amino acids long. CDR1 and CDR2 from the germline V gene are LGHDT and YNNKEL (reference sequence). The V end lost 2 bases, the J end lost 7 bases, and 14 bases lay between the germline ends. DNA for the CDR3: TGTGCCAGCAGCCAAATGGCCGTTGGGGGTGAAGCTTTCTTT. It yields the protein CASSQMAVGGEAFF.

This chain connects TRBV20-1 to TRBJ2-7; 12 bases map to TRBD2. J was trimmed by 3 bases and V by 0 bases; bases with no gene match: 3. The CDR3 sequence is 15 residues long. Germline lookup yields CDR1 DFQATT and CDR2 SNEGSKA (reference sequence). CDR3 loop: CSAREPGLAGYEQYF. The CDR3 nucleotides read TGCAGTGCTAGAGAACCGGGACTAGCGGGCTACGAGCAGTACTTC.

With respect to this clonotype: This clone may be a read error of a much larger clone one base away. The rearrangement joins TRBV12-3 or TRBV12-4 to TRBJ2-1; D is unclear. V was trimmed by 6 bases and J by 5 bases, leaving 5 bases between them. CDR3 size: 11 residues. This chain's CDR3 is CASSPHNEQFF. In DNA, the CDR3 is TGTGCCAGCAGCCCCCACAATGAGCAGTTCTTC.

The V call is TRBV2, the J call TRBJ2-7, with 7 nucleotides matching TRBD1. The ends lost 6 bases at V and 3 bases at J; junction bases unmatched: 5. The CDR3 has 13 amino acids. Germline V gene data show CDR1 as SNHLY and CDR2 as FYNNEI. The CDR3 DNA follows: TGTGCCAGCAGGGGACAGTCCCTCTACGAGCAGTACGTC. Amino acids: CASRGQSLYEQYV.

This chain joins TRBV30 and TRBJ1-1; unclear D gene. CDR1 and CDR2 (germline): GTSNPN, SVGIG (reference sequence). V shed 3 bases and J shed 6 bases, with 8 bases lying between them. The length of the CDR3 is 11 residues. DNA of the CDR3: TGTGCCTGGAGCGACGGACCTGAAGCTTTCTTT. It translates to CAWSDGPEAFF.

A few counts support this clonotype. This chain uses TRBV20-1 with TRBJ2-5; D remains ambiguous. There are 13 residues in the CDR3. The germline V gene has CDR1 DFQATT and CDR2 SNEGSKA (reference sequence). The germline V and J ends were trimmed by 0 bases and 9 bases, with 14 bases remaining between them. Here the CDR3 DNA reads TGCAGTGCTAGAGATCTTCCCCTTAGTCCCCAGTACTTC. Translating gives CSARDLPLSPQYF.

This clonotype has more than one count but fewer than ten. Sequence at one end of the junction differs from germline and may be a read error. This chain joins TRBV12-3 or TRBV12-4 and TRBJ2-3, with 7 bases lining up with TRBD2. This CDR3 region has 14 residues. The CDR3 loop reads CASSLADRTDTQYF. Written as DNA, the CDR3 is TGTGCCAGCAGTCTAGCGGACCGCACAGATACGCAGTATTTT.

This clonotype has more than one count but fewer than ten. This rearrangement joins TRBV24-1 to TRBJ2-1, with 7 bases fitting TRBD1. Germline V gene data show CDR1 as KGHDR and CDR2 as SFDVKD. The ends lost 5 bases at V and 2 bases at J; junction bases unmatched: 2. The CDR3 contains 14 residues. Here the CDR3 DNA reads TGTGCCACCAGTGGGACAGGAGCCTACAATGAGCAGTTCTTC. Its translation is CATSGTGAYNEQFF.

The chain combines TRBV20-1 with TRBJ2-6; D ambiguous. CDR3 length: 12 amino acids. V lost 6 bases and J lost 2, with 5 bases in between. CDR1 is DFQATT, CDR2 SNEGSKA, per germline (reference sequence). CDR3 DNA: TGCAGTGCCCCTCCTGGGGCCAACGTCCTGACTTTC. Its translation is CSAPPGANVLTF.

This chain uses TRBV24-1 with TRBJ2-3; the match to TRBD2 covers 9 bases. Trimming removed 9 bases from V and 3 bases from J; junction bases left unmatched: 6. Germline V gives CDR1 KGHDR, CDR2 SFDVKD. CDR3 length equals 14 residues. Here the CDR3 DNA reads TGTGCCACCGCCCCGGGACTAGCTACAGATACGCAGTATTTT. Its translation is CATAPGLATDTQYF.

This clonotype was recorded at least ten times. The V and J genes are TRBV12-3 or TRBV12-4 and TRBJ1-3; D is unresolved. V shed 11 bases and J shed 0 bases, with 17 bases lying between them. The CDR3 length is 15 residues. The CDR3 loop is CAVSPRERSGNTIYF. CDR3 nucleotides: TGTGCCGTTAGCCCGAGGGAACGCTCTGGAAACACCATATATTTT.

This clonotype was seen many times. V is TRBV5-1 and J is TRBJ1-6; possible D gene TRBD1, 6 bases. Germline CDR1 is SGHRS and CDR2 is YFSETQ. V lost 0 bases and J lost 10, with 11 bases in between. This CDR3 contains 14 residues. The CDR3 is CASSLEAGDSPLHF. The CDR3, as DNA: TGCGCCAGCAGCTTGGAGGCAGGGGACTCACCCCTCCACTTT.

The V call is TRBV20-1, the J call TRBJ2-1; D remains ambiguous. Trimming took 1 base from V and 7 from J, leaving 5 bases between them. The germline gives CDR1 DFQATT, CDR2 SNEGSKA (reference sequence). The CDR3 has 11 residues. The CDR3 sequence: CSARVRNEQFF. In DNA form, the CDR3 reads TGCAGTGCTAGAGTGAGAAATGAGCAGTTCTTC.

This clonotype was counted between two and nine times. The CDR3 bases are TGTGCCACGTGCCACGACAATGAGCAGTTCTTC. This translates into CATCHDNEQFF. J is TRBJ2-1 and V is TRBV24-1, with D hard to call. Trimming stripped 10 bases from V and 5 bases from J, with 8 bases between. Germline V lookup: CDR1 KGHDR, CDR2 SFDVKD. The CDR3 consists of 11 residues.

The chain links TRBV29-1 to TRBJ1-1, with 9 bases fitting TRBD1. The junction had 2 bases not matched to a gene; V was cut back by 6 bases and J by 3 bases. Germline V gene lookup returns CDR1 SQVTM and CDR2 ANQGSEA. The CDR3 is 12 amino acids. CDR3 loop: CSVGQGDTEAFF. The CDR3 DNA is TGCAGCGTGGGACAGGGAGACACTGAAGCTTTCTTT. Using reference TRBV29-1 and TRBJ1-1 for the parts outside the CDR3, the full variable domain is SAVISQKPSRDICQRGTSLTIQCQVDSQVTMMFWYRQQPGQSLTLIATANQGSEATYESGFVIDKFPISRPNLTFSTLTVSNMSPEDSSIYLCSVGQGDTEAFFGQGTRLTVV.

This clonotype appeared a few times. The chain recombines TRBV3-1 with TRBJ2-1; 14 nucleotides match TRBD2. V shed 4 bases and J 7 bases; nucleotides not matched to a gene: 6. Germline V gives CDR1 LGHDT, CDR2 YNNKEL (reference sequence). This CDR3 contains 16 residues. DNA for the CDR3: TGTGCCAGCAGCCCACCGGGACTAGCGGGGGAGAATGAGCAGTTCTTC. It specifies CASSPPGLAGENEQFF.

The sample holds a few counts of this clonotype. V and J are TRBV4-2 and TRBJ2-1; D gene unclear. CDR3 size: 14 residues. The V end was cut by 0 bases, the J end by 6 bases, with 9 bases between. CDR1 LGHNA and CDR2 YNFKEQ come from the germline V gene. In DNA form, the CDR3 reads TGTGCCAGCAGCCAAGAGGCGAGATCCAATGAGCAGTTCTTC. Translating it yields CASSQEARSNEQFF.

The V and J genes are TRBV2 and TRBJ1-3; D call uncertain. V was trimmed by 3 bases and J by 0 bases, leaving 3 bases between them. CDR3 size: 13 residues. In germline, CDR1 is SNHLY, CDR2 FYNNEI. Here the CDR3 reads CASSEYSGNTIYF. The CDR3 DNA sequence: TGTGCCAGCAGTGAGTACTCTGGAAACACCATATATTTT.

V and J are TRBV3-1 and TRBJ2-1; D is ambiguous. Between the trimmed V and J ends, which lost 0 bases and 6 bases, there was a span of 3 bases. Per the germline V gene, CDR1 is LGHDT and CDR2 is YNNKEL (reference sequence). This CDR3 contains 12 residues. CDR3 DNA: TGTGCCAGCAGCCAAGATACCAATGAGCAGTTCTTC. It yields the protein CASSQDTNEQFF.

This clonotype is a singleton in its sample. V usage is TRBV9 and J usage is TRBJ2-4, with TRBD2 matching over 15 bases. The J segment lost 8 bases and the V segment lost 4 bases, leaving 7 bases of the junction unmatched. The CDR3 covers 16 residues. CDR1 is SGDLS, CDR2 YYNGEE, per germline. The CDR3 reads CASSTGTSGRRDIQYF. The CDR3 DNA sequence: TGTGCCAGCAGCACAGGGACTAGCGGGAGGAGGGACATTCAGTACTTC.